This record covers a single TCR beta chain. This specimen belongs to a study of control samples from healthy donors and cancer patients. Germline loops: CDR1 LNHDA, CDR2 SQIVND (reference sequence). The CDR3 contains 12 residues. Trimming took off 4 bases at V and 6 bases at J, with 6 bases between the two ends. Measured with immunoSEQ multiplex PCR; TCRdb has only the in-frame clones, and not every one. The data show fewer than 120,000 clones, approximately 88% seen once. This chain connects TRBV19 to TRBJ2-2; no clear D. Sequencing was carried out using PBMCs. This sequence originates from a woman aged 60 to 75 with lung cancer. CDR3 residues: CASSTQSGELFF. CDR3 nucleotides: TGTGCCAGTAGTACCCAATCCGGGGAGCTGTTTTTT. Based on the CDR3 plus reference TRBV19 and TRBJ2-2, the full variable domain is DGGITQSPKYLFRKEGQNVTLSCEQNLNHDAMYWYRQDPGQGLRLIYYSQIVNDFQKGDIAEGYSVSREKKESFPLTVTSAQKNPTAFYLCASSTQSGELFFGEGSRLTVL.